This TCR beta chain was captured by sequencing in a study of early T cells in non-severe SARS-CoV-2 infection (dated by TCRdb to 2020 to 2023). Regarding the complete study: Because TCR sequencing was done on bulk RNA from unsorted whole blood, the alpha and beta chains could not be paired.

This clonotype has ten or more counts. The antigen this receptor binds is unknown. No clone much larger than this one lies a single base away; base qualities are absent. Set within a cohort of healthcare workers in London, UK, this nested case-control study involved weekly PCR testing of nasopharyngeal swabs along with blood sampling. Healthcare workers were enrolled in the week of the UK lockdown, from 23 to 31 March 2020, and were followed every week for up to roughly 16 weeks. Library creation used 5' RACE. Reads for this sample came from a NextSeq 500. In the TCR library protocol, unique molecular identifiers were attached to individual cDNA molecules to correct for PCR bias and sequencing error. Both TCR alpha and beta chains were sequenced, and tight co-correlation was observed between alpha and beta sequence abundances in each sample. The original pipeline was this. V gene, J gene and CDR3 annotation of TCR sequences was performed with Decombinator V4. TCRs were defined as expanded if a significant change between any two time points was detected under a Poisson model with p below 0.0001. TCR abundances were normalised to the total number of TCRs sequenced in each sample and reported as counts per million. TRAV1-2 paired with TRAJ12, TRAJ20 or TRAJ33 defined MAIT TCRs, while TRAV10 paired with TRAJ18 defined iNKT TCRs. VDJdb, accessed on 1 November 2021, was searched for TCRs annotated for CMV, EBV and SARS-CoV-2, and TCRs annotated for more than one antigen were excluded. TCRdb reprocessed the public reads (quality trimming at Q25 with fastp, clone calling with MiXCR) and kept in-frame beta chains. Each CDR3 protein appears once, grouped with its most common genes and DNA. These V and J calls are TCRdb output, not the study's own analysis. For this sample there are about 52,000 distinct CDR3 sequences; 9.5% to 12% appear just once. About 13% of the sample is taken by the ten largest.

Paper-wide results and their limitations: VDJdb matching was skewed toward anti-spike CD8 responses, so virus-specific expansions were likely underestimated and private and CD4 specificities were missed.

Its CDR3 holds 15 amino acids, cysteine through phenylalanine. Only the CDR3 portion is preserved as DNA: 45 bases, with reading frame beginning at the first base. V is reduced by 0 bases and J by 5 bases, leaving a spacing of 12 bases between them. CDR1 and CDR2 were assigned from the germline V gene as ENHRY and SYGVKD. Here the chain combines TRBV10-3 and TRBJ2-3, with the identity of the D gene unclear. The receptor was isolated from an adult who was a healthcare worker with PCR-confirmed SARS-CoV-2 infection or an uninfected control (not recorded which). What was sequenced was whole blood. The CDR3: CAISESTAAGDTQYF. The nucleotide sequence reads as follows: TGTGCCATCAGTGAGTCGACGGCTGCAGGAGATACGCAGTATTTT.